In its sample, the clone carrying this T cell receptor (beta chain) was seen many times. Its antigen is currently unknown. This sample is drawn from a study of T cells in Graves' hyperthyroidism and ophthalmopathy. Amplification yielded TCR beta CDR3 regions, with RNA transcripts as the source. First-round RT-PCR with HTBI primers amplified the TCR CDR3 region. One entry per CDR3 protein, called by TCRdb with MiXCR from the multiplex PCR reads. There are under 300,000 distinct CDR3 sequences in the sample; about 14% occur only once, and 7.5% to 8% lies in the top ten. Study-wide results and limits: Researchers found most expanded thyroid clonotypes above 0.001 in blood as well.

The CDR3 extends over 12 amino acids. V was pared by 3 bases and J by 5 bases, with 7 bases between. Germline V gene sequence: CDR1 PRHDT, CDR2 FYEKMQ (reference sequence). Thyroid ultrasound, orbital computed tomography, clinical symptoms, and serum thyroxine and TRAb underpinned diagnoses. Blood sampling occurred at first hyperthyroidism diagnosis, ahead of any ophthalmopathy symptoms. It was 10 ml of fresh peripheral blood that supplied the PBMCs. Sequences were obtained from blood. The chain couples TRBV13 to TRBJ2-5; no reliable D call. This TCR was recovered from a woman aged 25-40 years with Graves' hyperthyroidism that later progressed to Graves' ophthalmopathy. The CDR3 loop is CASSLGFETQYF. CDR3 coding DNA: TGTGCCAGCAGCTTGGGCTTTGAGACCCAGTACTTC.